This T cell receptor beta chain was identified during a study of low-dose radiotherapy and immunotherapy resistance in tumors. This clonotype was detected ten times or more. Regarding time point: after trial treatment. Treatment given: LDRT plus nivolumab, ipilimumab, low-dose cyclophosphamide and aspirin (RACIN trial). Qualifying patients carried advanced solid tumors devoid of tumor-infiltrating lymphocytes. First-strand cDNA used TRAV- and TRBV-specific primers, covering alpha and beta chains. A roughly 20-cycle PCR with a constant-region primer and V-primer adapter amplified TCRs. mRNA, once isolated, was amplified by in vitro transcription. TCRdb re-called the reads through MiXCR, storing one row per CDR3 protein. The table lists 80,000 or so distinct CDR3 sequences, about 17% of them singletons. The V segment lost 4 bases and the J segment 5 bases; nucleotides outside the gene matches: 10. CDR1 and CDR2 from the germline V gene are SGHTA and FQGNSA. This CDR3 comprises 15 residues.

This specimen consisted of PBMCs, obtained after low-dose radiotherapy plus immunotherapy. This receptor was identified in a male donor with prostate cancer. The chain recombines TRBV7-2 with TRBJ2-5; 7 positions match TRBD2. CDR3 nucleotides: TGTGCCAGCAGCTCACCTAGCGGCCAGCGGGAGACCCAGTACTTC. Its translation: CASSSPSGQRETQYF.